This T cell receptor (beta chain) was retrieved from a study of a mutant IDH1 vaccine in newly diagnosed glioma. Broader study findings: Apparently, pseudoprogression bore no relation to changes among the top peripheral T cell clonotypes. The occurrence of vaccine-induced immune responses was seen in around 92% of patients.

The CDR3 contains 13 residues. Germline V gene sequence: CDR1 SGHTA, CDR2 FQGNSA. The V and J ends lost 3 bases and 7 bases respectively, with 7 bases between them. A remark on this clone: Its specificity is unknown.

Time point indicated: week 35, safety follow-up. Doses of 300 ug of mutant IDH1 20-mer peptide were given with topical imiquimod. Sequencing was performed with immunoSEQ multiplex PCR; in TCRdb, only in-frame clones are kept and a portion is missing. Here the sample spans about 60,000 clones, about four fifths being singletons. The sequencing used PBMCs, collected from a glioma patient whose treatment included an IDH1 peptide vaccine. The TCR comes from a middle-aged man with glioma. The J gene is TRBJ1-6, the V gene TRBV7-2; D remains unclear. CDR3 nucleotides: TGTGCCAGCAGCTTTACAGCCAATTCACCCCTCCACTTT. Protein sequence: CASSFTANSPLHF.